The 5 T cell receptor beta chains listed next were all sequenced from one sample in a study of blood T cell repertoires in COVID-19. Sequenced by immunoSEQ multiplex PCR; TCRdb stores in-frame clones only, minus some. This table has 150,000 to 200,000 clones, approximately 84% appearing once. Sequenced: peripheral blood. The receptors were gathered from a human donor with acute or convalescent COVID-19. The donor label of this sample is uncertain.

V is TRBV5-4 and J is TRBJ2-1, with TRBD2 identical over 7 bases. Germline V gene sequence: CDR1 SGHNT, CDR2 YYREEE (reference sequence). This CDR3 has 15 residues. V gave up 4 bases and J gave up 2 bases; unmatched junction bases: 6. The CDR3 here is CASSLGLGPYNEQFF. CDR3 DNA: TGTGCCAGCAGCCTTGGACTAGGCCCCTACAATGAGCAGTTCTTC.

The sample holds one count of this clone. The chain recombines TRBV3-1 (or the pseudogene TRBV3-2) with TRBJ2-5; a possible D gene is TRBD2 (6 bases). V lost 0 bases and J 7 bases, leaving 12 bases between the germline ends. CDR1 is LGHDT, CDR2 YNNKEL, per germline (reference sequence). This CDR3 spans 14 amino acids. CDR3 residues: CASSQDIGGRTQYF. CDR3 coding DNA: TGTGCCAGCAGCCAAGATATCGGGGGAAGGACCCAGTACTTC.

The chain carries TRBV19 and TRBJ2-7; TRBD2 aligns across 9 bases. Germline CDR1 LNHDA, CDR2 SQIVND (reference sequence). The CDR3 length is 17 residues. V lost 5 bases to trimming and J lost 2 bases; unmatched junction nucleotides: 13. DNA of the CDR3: TGTGCCAGTAGTGCCAGGGCGGGAGGGTCGCTAACCTACGAGCAGTACTTC. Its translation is CASSARAGGSLTYEQYF.

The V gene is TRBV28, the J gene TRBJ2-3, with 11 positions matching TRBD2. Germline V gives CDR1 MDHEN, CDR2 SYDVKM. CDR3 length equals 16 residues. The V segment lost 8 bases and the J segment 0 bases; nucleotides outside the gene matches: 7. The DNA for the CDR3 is TGTGCCAGCCGGAATAGCGGGAGGGCTAGCACAGATACGCAGTATTTT. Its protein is CASRNSGRASTDTQYF. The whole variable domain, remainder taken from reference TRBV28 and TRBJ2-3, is DVKVTQSSRYLVKRTGEKVFLECVQDMDHENMFWYRQDPGLGLRLIYFSYDVKMKEKGDIPEGYSVSREKKERFSLILESASTNQTSMYLCASRNSGRASTDTQYFGPGTRLTVL.

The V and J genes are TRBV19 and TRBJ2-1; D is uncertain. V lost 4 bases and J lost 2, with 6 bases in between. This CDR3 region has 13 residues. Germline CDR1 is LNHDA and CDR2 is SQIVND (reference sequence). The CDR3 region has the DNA TGTGCCAGTAGTAGCGGAGCCTACAATGAGCAGTTCTTC. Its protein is CASSSGAYNEQFF.